What follows are 23 T cell receptor beta chains derived from one specimen sequenced in a study of shared T cell receptors in the human thymus. Libraries were prepared by immunoSEQ multiplex PCR; TCRdb keeps only in-frame clonotypes and omits some of them. The sample has over 650,000 clones, around 87% seen once. The sample was also reused in another study, on human thymus T cells.

What was sequenced was thymocytes. These receptors all come from a boy younger than two with a congenital heart defect.

This chain connects TRBV4-2 to TRBJ1-1, with 7 bases aligning to TRBD1. CDR3 length equals 20 residues. The germline V gene has CDR1 LGHNA and CDR2 YNFKEQ. Trimming took 1 base from V and 0 from J; bases not matched to a gene: 17. The CDR3 here is CASSQAIMTGTFSLNTEAFF. The DNA of the CDR3 is TGTGCCAGCAGCCAAGCGATAATGACAGGGACATTCAGTCTGAACACTGAAGCTTTCTTT.

The gene calls are TRBV28 and TRBJ1-2, with no clear D. Germline CDR1 and CDR2: MDHEN and SYDVKM. This CDR3 region has 12 residues. The V gene lost 6 bases and the J gene lost 6 bases, with 11 bases spanning the gap. The CDR3 loop reads CASSPPSDGYTF. The CDR3 DNA follows: TGTGCCAGCAGCCCCCCCAGCGATGGCTACACCTTC.

The chain combines TRBV2 with TRBJ1-1; D gene uncertain. Germline V lookup: CDR1 SNHLY, CDR2 FYNNEI. Trimming stripped 3 bases from V and 5 bases from J, with 10 bases between. This CDR3 is built from 13 residues. The CDR3 nucleotides are TGTGCCAGCAGTGAGGGCAGAAGTACTGAAGCTTTCTTT. Encoded protein: CASSEGRSTEAFF.

V and J are TRBV11-2 and TRBJ2-3; 16 nucleotides agree with TRBD2. In germline, CDR1 is SGHAT, CDR2 FQNNGV. The CDR3 consists of 19 residues. V trimming: 2 bases; J trimming: 7 bases; junction bases outside the gene matches: 12. The CDR3 region has the DNA TGTGCCAGCAGCTTACGACCGGGACTAGCGGGAGGGTGGGACAATACGCAGTATTTT. This codes for CASSLRPGLAGGWDNTQYF.

This chain links TRBV27 with TRBJ2-7; 8 bases agree with TRBD1. This CDR3 has 15 amino acids. Trimming cost V 5 bases and J 0 bases; bases outside gene matches: 6. In germline, CDR1 is MNHEY, CDR2 SMNVEV (reference sequence). The CDR3 reads CASSKYRGSSYEQYF. The CDR3 nucleotides are TGTGCCAGCAGTAAGTACAGGGGGAGCTCCTACGAGCAGTACTTC.

This clone was counted once. The chain joins TRBV27 to TRBJ1-1; D is possibly TRBD1 (6 bases). Germline V lookup: CDR1 MNHEY, CDR2 SMNVEV (reference sequence). The CDR3 covers 15 residues. Trimming removed 3 bases at V and 5 bases at J, with 16 bases between. CDR3: CASSFSNHRVTEAFF. CDR3 nucleotides: TGTGCCAGCAGTTTCTCTAACCACAGGGTTACTGAAGCTTTCTTT.

V gene TRBV28 combines with J gene TRBJ1-1; D is possibly TRBD1 (6 bases). The V gene lost 7 bases and the J gene lost 2 bases, with 23 bases spanning the gap. This CDR3 has 17 residues. The germline gives CDR1 MDHEN, CDR2 SYDVKM. As DNA, the CDR3 is TGTGCCAGCACTAACCGGGGGGCGAGGTCCCCTAACACTGAAGCTTTCTTT. Translation gives CASTNRGARSPNTEAFF.

This chain joins TRBV28 and TRBJ2-5, with D uncertain. The J call may be mistaken, given a closer DNA end match to TRBJ2-7. Germline V gene data show CDR1 as MDHEN and CDR2 as SYDVKM. This CDR3 has 13 amino acids. The CDR3 spells CASSWAYSYEQYF. The DNA of the CDR3 is TGTGCCAGCAGTTGGGCCTACTCCTACGAGCAGTACTTC.

This sequence joins TRBV6-5 and TRBJ2-7, with TRBD1 identical over 7 bases. The CDR3 extends over 15 amino acids. V was pared by 6 bases and J by 2 bases, with 10 bases of the junction left unmatched. The germline gives CDR1 MNHEY, CDR2 SVGAGI. In DNA form, the CDR3 reads TGTGCCAGCAGCCATACAGGGGCTGCGACCTACGAGCAGTACTTC. It yields the protein CASSHTGAATYEQYF.

The chain has TRBV5-3 and TRBJ2-5, with D possibly being TRBD2 (6 bases). TRBV5-3 is placed among ORFs of uncertain function. The V end was cut by 10 bases, the J end by 1 base, with 20 bases between. CDR3 length: 15 residues. The CDR3 is CALLGGRILQETQYF. The CDR3 region has the DNA TGTGCCCTACTGGGGGGACGGATACTCCAAGAGACCCAGTACTTC.

The J gene is TRBJ2-7, the V gene TRBV11-2; the D gene is possibly TRBD1 (6 bases). The V and J ends lost 5 bases and 2 bases respectively, with 19 bases between them. The CDR3 is made up of 16 amino acids. CDR1 and CDR2 from the germline V gene are SGHAT and FQNNGV. The CDR3 DNA sequence: TGTGCCAGCAGCGGGGGTTGTCGGACAGAACCCTACGAGCAGTACTTC. This sequence encodes CASSGGCRTEPYEQYF.

This CDR3 is CASSSQTSGEQFF. CDR3 DNA sequence: TGTGCCAGCAGCTCCCAGACTAGCGGAGAGCAGTTCTTC. V gene TRBV9 combines with J gene TRBJ2-1; TRBD2 matches at 9 bases. The V and J ends lost 4 bases and 10 bases, in that order; junction bases with no gene match: 6. The CDR3 extends over 13 amino acids. Per the germline V gene, CDR1 is SGDLS and CDR2 is YYNGEE.

The chain is built from TRBV6-4 and TRBJ1-6, with D possibly TRBD1 on 6 matching bases. V was cut by 5 bases and J by 6 bases, with 11 bases left in between. Germline lookup yields CDR1 MRHNA and CDR2 SNTAGT. CDR3 length: 14 amino acids. The CDR3: CASSQKGGNSPLHF. CDR3 coding DNA: TGTGCCAGCAGTCAAAAAGGGGGTAATTCACCCCTCCACTTT.

The V call is TRBV6-5, the J call TRBJ2-3; 9 bases are a match to TRBD2. V was pared by 2 bases and J by 2 bases, with 2 bases of the junction left unmatched. Germline V gives CDR1 MNHEY, CDR2 SVGAGI. This CDR3 spans 15 amino acids. The CDR3 nucleotides read TGTGCCAGCAGTTACCTAGCGGGAAACACAGATACGCAGTATTTT. Translation gives CASSYLAGNTDTQYF.

The chain is built from TRBV28 and TRBJ2-2, with D tentatively TRBD1 (5 bases). The germline V and J ends were trimmed by 5 bases and 2 bases, with 12 bases remaining between them. The CDR3 has 15 amino acids. In germline, CDR1 is MDHEN, CDR2 SYDVKM. Here the CDR3 DNA reads TGTGCCAGCAGTCCCGGACACCTAAACACCGGGGAGCTGTTTTTT. Protein: CASSPGHLNTGELFF.

The chain joins TRBV5-6 to TRBJ1-1, with D perhaps TRBD1 (5 bases). CDR1 is SGHDT, CDR2 YYEEEE, per germline. V lost 5 bases to trimming and J lost 7 bases, with 21 bases between them. CDR3 length equals 15 residues. The DNA for the CDR3 is TGTGCCAGCAGTATGCGGCTCCGGGGGATTCATGAAGCTTTCTTT. This gives the protein CASSMRLRGIHEAFF.

This chain uses TRBV18 with TRBJ1-1; D call uncertain. This CDR3 is built from 15 residues. V lost 5 bases, J lost 1 base, and 14 bases lay in between. CDR1 and CDR2 from the germline V gene are KGHSH and LQKENI. The CDR3 nucleotides read TGTGCCAGCTCAAAAAATACGCGAGAGAACACTGAAGCTTTCTTT. Amino acids: CASSKNTRENTEAFF. Drawing the rest from reference TRBV18 and TRBJ1-1, the complete variable domain is NAGVMQNPRHLVRRRGQEARLRCSPMKGHSHVYWYRQLPEEGLKFMVYLQKENIIDESGMPKERFSAEFPKEGPSILRIQQVVRGDSAAYFCASSKNTRENTEAFFGQGTRLTVV.

The chain combines TRBV4-3 with TRBJ1-3; D is uncertain. The germline V gene encodes CDR1 LGHNA and CDR2 YSLEER. V lost 4 bases to trimming and J lost 0 bases, with 4 bases between them. The CDR3 loop spans 13 amino acids. In DNA form, the CDR3 reads TGCGCCAGCAGCCTCCACTCTGGAAACACCATATATTTT. Translation gives CASSLHSGNTIYF.

The chain is built from TRBV5-1 and TRBJ1-3; D possibly corresponds to TRBD1 (6 bases). Germline CDR1 is SGHRS and CDR2 is YFSETQ. The CDR3 has 16 residues. V dropped 1 base and J dropped 4 bases, with 15 bases sitting between them. CDR3: CASSLPGGGAGNTIYF. CDR3 coding DNA: TGCGCCAGCAGCTTGCCCGGGGGGGGCGCGGGAAACACCATATATTTT.

The CDR3 reads CASRDRGSNEQYF. CDR3 DNA sequence: TGTGCCAGCAGGGACAGGGGGTCAAACGAGCAGTACTTC. The chain combines TRBV28 with TRBJ2-7; 10 positions match TRBD1. The ends lost 6 bases at V and 5 bases at J; junction bases unmatched: 4. The CDR3 length is 13 residues. Germline values: CDR1 MDHEN, CDR2 SYDVKM.

J is TRBJ2-7 and V is TRBV7-6; possible D gene TRBD2, 6 bases. The CDR3 has 15 residues. Germline CDR1 is SGHVS and CDR2 is FNYEAQ. The germline V and J ends were trimmed by 3 bases and 3 bases, with 15 bases remaining between them. This CDR3 reads CASSLEERVVYEQYF. The DNA of the CDR3 is TGTGCCAGCAGCTTGGAGGAGCGGGTGGTCTACGAGCAGTACTTC.

The chain combines TRBV27 with TRBJ2-7; TRBD1 might be the D (6 bases). Germline V CDR1 and CDR2: MNHEY, SMNVEV (reference sequence). There are 17 residues in the CDR3. V lost 8 bases, J lost 3 bases, and 26 bases lay in between. The DNA for the CDR3 is TGTGCCAGCCCTCGTAGACAGGCGCGATTTGGGCGCTACGAGCAGTACTTC. Protein: CASPRRQARFGRYEQYF.

Details on this clone: An end of the junction differs from the germline gene, which may be a read error. V is TRBV29-1 and J is TRBJ2-2; the match to TRBD2 covers 13 bases. The CDR3 spans 17 residues. Per germline, CDR1 SQVTM and CDR2 ANQGSEA. CDR3 region: CSAHGPGLAGYPGELFF. CDR3 sequence (DNA): TGCAGCGCTCATGGGCCGGGACTAGCGGGGTACCCCGGAGAGCTGTTTTTT.